One sample yielded the 3 T cell receptor beta chains listed below, sequenced in a study of blood T cells in healthy people across ages. Together with a sample-barcoded 5' primer, a J-beta primer mix was included in a second PCR lasting roughly 6 to 12 cycles. TCRdb re-called the 5' RACE reads through MiXCR, storing one row per CDR3 protein. There are 650,000 to 1,000,000 distinct CDR3 sequences in the sample; 46% occur only once, and less than 20% lies in the top ten. The sequenced sample was blood. These receptors all come from a man older than 75 in good health.

CDR3 sequence (DNA): TGCAGTGCTAGATCAAGGACTAGCGGGGATACGCAGTATTTT. The encoded protein is CSARSRTSGDTQYF. The chain carries TRBV20-1 and TRBJ2-3, with TRBD2 matching 11 bases. V lost 2 bases to trimming and J lost 6 bases; unmatched junction nucleotides: 4. Germline loops: CDR1 DFQATT, CDR2 SNEGSKA (reference sequence). CDR3 length equals 14 residues.

The rearrangement joins TRBV9 to TRBJ2-1; D may be TRBD1 or TRBD2 (6 bases each). The CDR3 is 12 residues long. Germline CDR1 reads SGDLS; CDR2 reads YYNGEE. The ends were cut back, 0 bases at V and 12 bases at J, with 10 bases in the middle. DNA for the CDR3: TGTGCCAGCAGCGTAGGTGAGGGGGGGCAGTTCTTC. This sequence encodes CASSVGEGGQFF. Full variable domain (outside the CDR3, taken from reference TRBV9 and TRBJ2-1): DSGVTQTPKHLITATGQRVTLRCSPRSGDLSVYWYQQSLDQGLQFLIQYYNGEERAKGNILERFSAQQFPDLHSELNLSSLELGDSALYFCASSVGEGGQFFGPGTRLTVL.

This clonotype has at least ten counts. The chain uses TRBV5-1 and TRBJ2-7; perhaps TRBD2 as D (5 bases). Trimming took 2 bases from V and 2 from J, leaving 8 bases between them. Per germline, CDR1 SGHRS and CDR2 YFSETQ. The CDR3 has 13 residues. The CDR3 bases are TGCGCCAGCAGCTTTAGCGAGCCCTACGAGCAGTACTTC. The encoded protein is CASSFSEPYEQYF. The full variable domain, with the rest looked up from reference TRBV5-1 and TRBJ2-7, is KAGVTQTPRYLIKTRGQQVTLSCSPISGHRSVSWYQQTPGQGLQFLFEYFSETQRNKGNFPGRFSGRQFSNSRSEMNVSTLELGDSALYLCASSFSEPYEQYFGPGTRLTVT.